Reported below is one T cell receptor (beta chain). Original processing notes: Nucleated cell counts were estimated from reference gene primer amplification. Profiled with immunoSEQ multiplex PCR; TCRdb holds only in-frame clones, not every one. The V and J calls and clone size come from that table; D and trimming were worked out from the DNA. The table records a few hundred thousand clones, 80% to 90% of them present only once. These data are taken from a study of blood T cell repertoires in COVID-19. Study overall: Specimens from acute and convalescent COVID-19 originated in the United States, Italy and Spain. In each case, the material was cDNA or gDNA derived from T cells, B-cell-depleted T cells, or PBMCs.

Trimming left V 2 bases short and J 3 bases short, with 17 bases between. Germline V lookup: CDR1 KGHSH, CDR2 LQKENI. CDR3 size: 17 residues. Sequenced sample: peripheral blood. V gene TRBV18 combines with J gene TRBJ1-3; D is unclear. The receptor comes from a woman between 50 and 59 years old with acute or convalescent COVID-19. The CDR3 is CASSPGVLEAIGNTIYF. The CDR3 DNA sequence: TGTGCCAGCTCACCAGGGGTGCTGGAGGCTATTGGAAACACCATATATTTT.